The rows below give T cell receptor beta chains drawn from one sample of a study of memory CD4+ T cells and cytomegalovirus serostatus. The assay was immunoSEQ multiplex PCR, and TCRdb's table has in-frame clones only and misses some. The sample contains approximately 40,000 clones, over 65% of which appear only once. What was sequenced was memory CD4+ T cells from blood. These receptors were taken from an adult in good health and CMV-seronegative. CDR3s include the opening cysteine and the closing phenylalanine or tryptophan.

V,length,J,CDR3
TRBV5-4,15,TRBJ1-2,CASSPGGTGNYGYTF
TRBV25-1,14,TRBJ2-1,CASSDPQTTNEQFF
TRBV27,15,TRBJ2-5,CASSLSGTGYETQYF
TRBV7-2,13,TRBJ1-1,CASSLMRNTEAFF
TRBV29-1,16,TRBJ1-4,CSVGGVSGGTNEKLFF
TRBV5-4,16,TRBJ1-2,CASSLGIRGSMVGYTF
TRBV5-4,15,TRBJ2-1,CASSLTSGRSFEQFF
TRBV9,14,TRBJ1-2,CASSPGPETQGYTF
TRBV2,14,TRBJ2-1,CATRVIADYNEQFF
TRBV28,15,TRBJ1-1,CASATGGVRSTEAFF
TRBV7-9,18,TRBJ1-3,CASSRAQGGGVSGNTIYF
TRBV29-1,13,TRBJ1-1,CSVSTEGDTEAFF
TRBV2,14,TRBJ2-1,CASVRVTSYNEQFF
TRBV11-1,14,TRBJ2-7,CASSPETGTYEQYF
TRBV5-1,15,TRBJ2-3,CASSLWTLDTDTQYF
TRBV19,15,TRBJ2-1,CASSQREGQHNEQFF
TRBV28,15,TRBJ2-4,CASSILGAAKNIQYF
TRBV5-4,13,TRBJ2-3,CASSPFFADTQYF
TRBV10-3,14,TRBJ1-5,CAIGAGQINQPQHF
TRBV7-2,15,TRBJ1-1,CASRGRTGANTEAFF
TRBV7-6,16,TRBJ2-3,CASSLGAGGSTDTQYF
TRBV5-1,13,TRBJ2-5,CASSSQGQETQYF
TRBV5-5,16,TRBJ2-3,CASSSPLLQATDTQYF
TRBV5-1,15,TRBJ1-1,CASSLAPWSGTEAFF
TRBV2,11,TRBJ2-7,CASSAGTSGYF
TRBV5-1,21,TRBJ2-4,CASSLEGTSGRGALTKNIQYF
TRBV19,15,TRBJ2-6,CASSTHRGGANVLTF
TRBV5-6,15,TRBJ2-7,CASSPRGQSSYEQYF
TRBV27,16,TRBJ2-6,CASSFGTTSGANVLTF
TRBV30,13,TRBJ2-5,CAWARRGAETQYF
TRBV6-6,13,TRBJ2-7,CASSWRGGYEQYF
TRBV10-3,15,TRBJ1-4,CAISTTSSRGEKLFF
TRBV5-1,16,TRBJ2-7,CASSPRLAGATEEQYF
TRBV2,15,TRBJ1-2,CASSANRGPTYGYTF
TRBV29-1,13,TRBJ1-1,CSVRQELNTEAFF
TRBV18,15,TRBJ2-2,CASSPRSDLTGELFF
TRBV15,14,TRBJ1-1,CATALGGRRTEAFF
TRBV11-2,13,TRBJ1-5,CASSGTGGALQHF
TRBV5-1,15,TRBJ2-3,CASSLAGKDTDTQYF
TRBV5-1,17,TRBJ2-5,CASSKGGTSGFRETQYF
TRBV9,15,TRBJ1-3,CASSSGILSGNTIYF
TRBV15,13,TRBJ2-4,CATSRDTQGGKTF